The sequence of this T cell receptor beta chain was determined in a study of blood T cell repertoires in COVID-19. Profiling relied on immunoSEQ multiplex PCR, and the TCRdb table lists in-frame clones only, not all of them. Here the sample spans over 35,000 clones, approximately 85% being singletons. The sample holds one count of this clone. The CDR3 spans 14 residues. CDR1 and CDR2 from the germline V gene are SGHNT and YYREEE (reference sequence). V lost 4 bases, J lost 2 bases, and 12 bases lay in between. The sample comprised peripheral blood. This chain uses TRBV5-4 with TRBJ1-1; TRBD1 might be the D (5 bases). The TCR originated in a human donor in a cohort sampled during active COVID-19. CDR3 bases: TGTGCCAGCAGCCGGGACTCGGACAACACTGAAGCTTTCTTT. This sequence encodes CASSRDSDNTEAFF.